This T cell receptor beta chain was obtained from a study of OX40 agonist ivuxolimab in advanced cancers. A note on the overall study: The costimulatory receptor OX40 (CD134) was targeted by ivuxolimab, a fully human IgG2 agonistic monoclonal antibody. Partial responses occurred in three dose-escalation patients, of whom one had hepatocellular carcinoma and two had cutaneous melanoma. Of the approximately 50 dose-escalation patients, hepatocellular carcinoma was present in approximately 20, melanoma in approximately 15, renal cell carcinoma in 9 and head and neck cancer in 9. The point of sequencing TCRbeta in the periphery was to test whether ivuxolimab changed TCR sequence diversity and drove clonal T-cell expansion. Prior anti-PD-1, anti-PD-L1 or anti-CTLA-4 therapy was permitted, and 40% of dose-escalation patients had received checkpoint inhibitors. The paper reports the monotherapy dose-escalation portion (N ≈ 50 patients) of the phase I ivuxolimab trial. In the dose-escalation cohort, around four fifths of patients were male, and the mean age was 60 years with a range of about 20 to 80. Intravenous ivuxolimab was administered to patients every 2 weeks at six dose levels: 0.01, 0.1, 0.3, 1.5, 3 and 10 mg/kg. Points the paper makes about the study in general: At doses of 0.1 to 3.0 mg/kg, clonal expansion of both CD4+ and CD8+ blood T cells was observed from baseline to week 6. In the 0.1-3.0 mg/kg groups, partial responders were among the patients with the lowest normalized peripheral clonal expansion, particularly in CD8+ T cells. Which antigens the clonally expanded peripheral T cells were specific for was not determined. Low levels of normalized T-cell clonal expansion were also seen in some patients who did not respond. After ivuxolimab, more expanded clones were found on average in CD8+ T cells than in CD4+ T cells.

To sequence the TCRbeta CDR3 region, genomic DNA was isolated from the sorted cells. The immunoSEQ Assay was used for sequencing of TCRbeta CDR3 regions. This is the immuneACCESS table as TCRdb keeps it, with only in-frame sequences that have V and J called. A part of the clones is gone; compared with another copy, unresolved V genes explain less than half, and the rest is unexplained. The sample profile shows some 77,000 clones; roughly 86% of them were found once. Approximately 1% of the sample comes from the top ten. The CDR3 measures 14 amino acids from cysteine to phenylalanine. The read is trimmed to its CDR3 DNA, 42 bases read in frame from base 1. Via the germline V gene, CDR1 is SGHRS and CDR2 YFSETQ. The germline V and J ends show losses of 3 bases and 4 bases respectively, and no gene match explains 7 bases of the junction. Comments on this clone: The clone's antigen remains unknown. Base quality data are lacking; no much larger clone is found one base away.

The trial excluded patients who had a history of autoimmune disease or who were on systemic immunosuppression. Peripheral blood for TCR sequencing was drawn from every dose cohort at baseline, at cycle 4 day 1 and at cycle 7 day 1. The samples were drawn from a first-in-human, open-label, multicenter phase I dose-escalation trial of ivuxolimab. Adults with locally advanced or metastatic melanoma, renal cell, hepatocellular, or head and neck squamous cell carcinoma were enrolled in the trial. Before TCR sequencing, CD4+ T cells and CD8+ T cells from peripheral blood were sorted into separate populations.

The specimen was CD4+ or CD8+ T cells sorted from blood, collected in a trial of the OX40 agonist ivuxolimab. This receptor chain uses TRBV5-1 and TRBJ2-7, with 7 bases in between that match TRBD2. This TCR was sampled from an adult with an advanced solid tumor such as melanoma, head and neck, liver or kidney cancer. The CDR3: CASSYSGEGYEQYF. The nucleotide sequence reads as follows: TGCGCCAGCAGCTACTCGGGGGAGGGTTACGAGCAGTACTTC.